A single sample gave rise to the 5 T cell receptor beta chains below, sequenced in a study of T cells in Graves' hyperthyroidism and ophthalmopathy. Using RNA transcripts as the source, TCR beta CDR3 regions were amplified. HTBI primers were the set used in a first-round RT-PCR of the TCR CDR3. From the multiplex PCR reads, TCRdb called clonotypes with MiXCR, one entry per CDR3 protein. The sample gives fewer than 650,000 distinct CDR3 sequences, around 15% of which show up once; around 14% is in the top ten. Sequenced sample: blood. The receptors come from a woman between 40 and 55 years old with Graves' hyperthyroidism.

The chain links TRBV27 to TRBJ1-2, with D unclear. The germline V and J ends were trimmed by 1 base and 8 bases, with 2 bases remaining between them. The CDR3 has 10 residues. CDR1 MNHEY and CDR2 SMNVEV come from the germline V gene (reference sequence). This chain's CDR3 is CASSLCGYTF. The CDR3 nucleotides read TGTGCCAGCAGTTTATGCGGCTACACCTTC.

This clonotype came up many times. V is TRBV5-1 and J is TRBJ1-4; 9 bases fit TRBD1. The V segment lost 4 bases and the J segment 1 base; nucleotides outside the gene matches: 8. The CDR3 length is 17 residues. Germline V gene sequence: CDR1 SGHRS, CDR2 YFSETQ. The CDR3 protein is CASSPTGTGKTNEKLFF. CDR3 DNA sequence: TGCGCCAGCAGCCCGACGGGGACAGGGAAAACTAATGAAAAACTGTTTTTT.

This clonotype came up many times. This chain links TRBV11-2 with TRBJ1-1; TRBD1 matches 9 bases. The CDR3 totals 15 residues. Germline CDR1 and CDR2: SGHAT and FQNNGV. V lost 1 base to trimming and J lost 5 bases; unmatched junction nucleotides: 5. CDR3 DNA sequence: TGTGCCAGCAGCTTAGGGGACAGGGAGTGGACTGAAGCTTTCTTT. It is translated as CASSLGDREWTEAFF.

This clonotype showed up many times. CDR3 in amino acids: CSASGGKSTDTQYF. In DNA form, the CDR3 reads TGCAGTGCTAGCGGCGGCAAGAGCACAGATACGCAGTATTTT. The V call is TRBV20-1, the J call TRBJ2-3, with D hard to call. Germline V gene lookup returns CDR1 DFQATT and CDR2 SNEGSKA (reference sequence). The CDR3 covers 14 residues. V was cut by 3 bases and J by 0 bases, with 10 bases left in between.

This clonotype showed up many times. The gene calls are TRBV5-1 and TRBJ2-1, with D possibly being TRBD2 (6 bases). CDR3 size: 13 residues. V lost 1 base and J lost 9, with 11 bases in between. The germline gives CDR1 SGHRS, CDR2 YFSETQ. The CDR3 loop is CASSLRESGEQFF. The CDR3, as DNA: TGCGCCAGCAGCTTGCGGGAGTCGGGTGAGCAGTTCTTC.